This T cell receptor (beta chain) was observed in a study of blood T cell repertoires in COVID-19. Study-level information: Sites in the United States, Italy and Spain provided acute and convalescent COVID-19 samples.

Per the authors' pipeline: Amplification of reference gene primers was used by the study to estimate nucleated cell counts. Profiling relied on immunoSEQ multiplex PCR, and the TCRdb table lists in-frame clones only, not all of them. D and trimming were read from the DNA, whereas the V and J calls and clone size are those reported in that table. The sample records about 150,000 clones, about nine tenths being singletons. Sequencing was performed on peripheral blood. The TCR comes from a man aged 45-60 years who had recovered from COVID-19.

The CDR3, as DNA: TGTGCCAGCAGTTACATGGGACAGAGCAATCAGCCCCAGCATTTT. Amino acids: CASSYMGQSNQPQHF. This sequence joins TRBV6-6 and TRBJ1-5; 7 bases align to TRBD1. Germline values: CDR1 MNHNY, CDR2 SVGAGI (reference sequence). CDR3 length: 15 residues. J was trimmed by 1 base and V by 2 bases; bases with no gene match: 2.